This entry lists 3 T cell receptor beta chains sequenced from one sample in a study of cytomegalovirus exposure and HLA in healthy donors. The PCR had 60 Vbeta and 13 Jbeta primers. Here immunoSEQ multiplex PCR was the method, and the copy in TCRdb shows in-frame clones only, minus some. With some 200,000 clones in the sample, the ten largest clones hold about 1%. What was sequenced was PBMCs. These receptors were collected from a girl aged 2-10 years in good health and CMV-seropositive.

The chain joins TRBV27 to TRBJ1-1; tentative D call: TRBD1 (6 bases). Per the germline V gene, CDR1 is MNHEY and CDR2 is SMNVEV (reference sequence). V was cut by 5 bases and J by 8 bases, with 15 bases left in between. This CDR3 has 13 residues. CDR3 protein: CASSLGQYLEAFF. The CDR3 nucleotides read TGTGCCAGCAGTCTCGGACAGTATCTAGAAGCTTTCTTT.

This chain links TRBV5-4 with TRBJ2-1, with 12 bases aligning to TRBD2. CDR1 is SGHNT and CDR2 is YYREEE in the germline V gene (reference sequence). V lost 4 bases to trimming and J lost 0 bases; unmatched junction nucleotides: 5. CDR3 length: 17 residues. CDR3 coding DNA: TGTGCCAGCAGCCAGGCTAGCGGGAGGGTCTCCTACAATGAGCAGTTCTTC. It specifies CASSQASGRVSYNEQFF.

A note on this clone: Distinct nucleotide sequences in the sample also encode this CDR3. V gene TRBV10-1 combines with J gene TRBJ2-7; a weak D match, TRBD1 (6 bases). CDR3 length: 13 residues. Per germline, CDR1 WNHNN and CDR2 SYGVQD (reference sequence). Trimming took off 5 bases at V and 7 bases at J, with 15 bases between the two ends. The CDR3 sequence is CASSSAATGEQYF. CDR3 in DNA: TGCGCCAGCAGTTCGGCAGCAACAGGGGAGCAGTACTTC.